These 28 T cell receptor beta chains came from one sample sequenced in a study of PD-1 blockade in classical Hodgkin lymphoma. Each of the patients experienced relapse following autologous stem cell transplantation, and their brentuximab vedotin exposure differed. Clones were sequenced by immunoSEQ multiplex PCR, and TCRdb holds only the in-frame ones, with some missing. The profile shows approximately 99,000 clones, approximately 80% of them singletons. The sample was peripheral blood mononuclear cells (PBMCs), taken before the second cycle of nivolumab. All receptors come from a human donor with classical Hodgkin lymphoma.

V and J are TRBV9 and TRBJ2-2; 7 bases line up with TRBD1. Per germline, CDR1 SGDLS and CDR2 YYNGEE. The CDR3 is 14 amino acids. Trimming took 2 bases from V and 3 from J; bases not matched to a gene: 1. The DNA for the CDR3 is TGTGCCAGCAGCGTTACAGGGGACACCGGGGAGCTGTTTTTT. Translation: CASSVTGDTGELFF. Drawing the rest from reference TRBV9 and TRBJ2-2, the complete variable domain is DSGVTQTPKHLITATGQRVTLRCSPRSGDLSVYWYQQSLDQGLQFLIQYYNGEERAKGNILERFSAQQFPDLHSELNLSSLELGDSALYFCASSVTGDTGELFFGEGSRLTVL.

The chain carries TRBV12-5 and TRBJ1-1; 7 positions match TRBD1. The CDR3 runs to 16 residues. Germline assignment: CDR1 LGHNT and CDR2 FRNRAP. Trimming at V came to 5 bases and at J to 0 bases, leaving 9 bases not matched to a gene. CDR3 region: CASGGRGGGMNTEAFF. CDR3 in DNA: TGTGCTAGTGGTGGCAGGGGGGGCGGCATGAACACTGAAGCTTTCTTT.

CDR3 sequence: CAWSGSLQETQYF. Here the CDR3 DNA reads TGTGCCTGGAGTGGTAGCCTCCAAGAGACCCAGTACTTC. The chain couples TRBV30 to TRBJ2-5; D is uncertain. This CDR3 is built from 13 residues. CDR1 is GTSNPN and CDR2 is SVGIG in the germline V gene (reference sequence). Trimming left V 1 base short and J 1 base short, with 7 bases between.

V and J are TRBV11-1 and TRBJ2-7, with D possibly being TRBD1 (5 bases). Trimming stripped 3 bases from V and 3 bases from J, with 6 bases between. Germline values: CDR1 SGHAT, CDR2 FQDESV (reference sequence). The CDR3 totals 12 residues. The CDR3 region has the DNA TGTGCCAGCAGCTTTAGGGGCTACGAGCAGTACTTC. This translates into CASSFRGYEQYF. The full variable domain, rest sourced from reference TRBV11-1 and TRBJ2-7, is EAEVAQSPRYKITEKSQAVAFWCDPISGHATLYWYRQILGQGPELLVQFQDESVVDDSQLPKDRFSAERLKGVDSTLKIQPAELGDSAMYLCASSFRGYEQYFGPGTRLTVT.

The count of this clone is one. V gene TRBV27 combines with J gene TRBJ1-1, with a weak D call TRBD1 (5 bases). The CDR3 length is 14 residues. Deletions cut 6 bases from V and 10 bases from J, with 21 bases between. The V gene's germline CDR1 is MNHEY and CDR2 SMNVEV (reference sequence). The CDR3 DNA reads as TGTGCCAGCAGCCCCCACGGGGGGGGGAAGCTAGCTTTCTTT. It codes for CASSPHGGGKLAFF.

This clone turned up a few times. The genes are TRBV28 and TRBJ1-3; 8 bases are shared with TRBD1. Per the germline V gene, CDR1 is MDHEN and CDR2 is SYDVKM. The CDR3 is made up of 14 amino acids. After removal of 3 bases from V and 3 bases from J, the junction contained 1 base not matched to a gene. The CDR3 protein is CASSLDRVGNTIYF. DNA for the CDR3: TGTGCCAGCAGTTTGGACAGGGTTGGAAACACCATATATTTT.

V and J are TRBV5-4 and TRBJ2-2; D is perhaps TRBD2 (5 bases). V shed 4 bases and J shed 7 bases, with 17 bases lying between them. Per the germline V gene, CDR1 is SGHNT and CDR2 is YYREEE (reference sequence). The CDR3 sequence is 15 residues long. The CDR3 spells CASSLDPGLHGELFF. CDR3 DNA: TGTGCCAGCAGCCTGGACCCCGGACTCCACGGGGAGCTGTTTTTT.

V and J are TRBV2 and TRBJ1-1, with TRBD1 as a possible D gene (5 bases). The CDR3 consists of 14 residues. Germline V gene sequence: CDR1 SNHLY, CDR2 FYNNEI. V was cut by 6 bases and J by 0 bases, with 11 bases left in between. CDR3 residues: CASRAQGVNTEAFF. Here the CDR3 DNA reads TGTGCCAGCAGGGCTCAGGGAGTGAACACTGAAGCTTTCTTT.

The chain recombines TRBV5-1 with TRBJ1-4, with 9 bases identical to TRBD1. This CDR3 region has 18 residues. Trimming took 4 bases from V and 0 from J; bases not matched to a gene: 10. The V gene's germline CDR1 is SGHRS and CDR2 YFSETQ. The CDR3 sequence is CASSLTGTGLSTNEKLFF. The CDR3 coding sequence is TGCGCCAGCAGCCTTACCGGGACAGGGCTTTCAACTAATGAAAAACTGTTTTTT.

CDR3 loop: CAISDDPGEQFF. The CDR3 bases are TGTGCCATCAGTGATGATCCGGGTGAGCAGTTCTTC. The genes are TRBV10-3 and TRBJ2-1; D remains ambiguous. CDR1 is ENHRY and CDR2 is SYGVKD in the germline V gene. With 3 bases removed from V and 9 bases from J, the gap between germline ends came to 9 bases. The CDR3 consists of 12 residues.

The chain joins TRBV6-7 to TRBJ2-2; D ambiguous. TRBV6-7 is an ORF; its function is uncertain. Between the trimmed V and J ends, which lost 2 bases and 0 bases, there was a span of 7 bases. This CDR3 is built from 15 residues. The CDR3 region has the DNA TGTGCCAGCAGTTACAAGGTTGCGAACACCGGGGAGCTGTTTTTT. Its protein product is CASSYKVANTGELFF.

The chain combines TRBV6-4 with TRBJ2-3, with 12 positions matching TRBD2. V shed 0 bases and J 6 bases; nucleotides not matched to a gene: 10. The length of the CDR3 is 18 residues. The germline V gene encodes CDR1 MRHNA and CDR2 SNTAGT. In DNA form, the CDR3 reads TGTGCCAGCAGTGACTCGACTAGCGGGAGCATCCTTCCCGATACGCAGTATTTT. This codes for CASSDSTSGSILPDTQYF.

CDR3 in amino acids: CASSLGRGSYNEQFF. The CDR3 DNA follows: TGTGCCAGCAGCTTGGGCAGGGGCTCCTACAATGAGCAGTTCTTC. The V and J genes are TRBV7-3 and TRBJ2-1, with D possibly TRBD1 on 6 matching bases. Germline V CDR1 and CDR2: SGHTA, FQGTGA. V was trimmed by 3 bases and J by 0 bases, leaving 9 bases between them. The CDR3 has 15 residues.

V usage is TRBV14 and J usage is TRBJ2-7; the D gene is possibly TRBD2 (5 bases). CDR3 length: 13 residues. Germline lookup yields CDR1 SGHDN and CDR2 FVKESK. V was trimmed by 1 base and J by 7 bases, leaving 11 bases between them. CDR3 nucleotides: TGTGCCAGCAGCCAAGGGAGGTACACTGAGCAGTACTTC. It translates to CASSQGRYTEQYF.

The rearrangement uses TRBV11-2 and TRBJ2-1; D call uncertain. Germline CDR1 SGHAT, CDR2 FQNNGV. The V and J ends lost 5 bases and 2 bases respectively, with 13 bases between them. The CDR3 has 15 amino acids. The CDR3 region is CASSPRPPAYNEQFF. The CDR3, as DNA: TGTGCCAGCAGCCCGCGGCCACCAGCCTACAATGAGCAGTTCTTC.

The chain joins TRBV10-3 to TRBJ1-2; possible D gene TRBD1, 6 bases. This CDR3 is built from 13 residues. The V gene lost 2 bases and the J gene lost 4 bases, with 8 bases spanning the gap. Germline CDR1 and CDR2: ENHRY and SYGVKD. The CDR3 region is CAISEQGLYGYTF. In DNA form, the CDR3 reads TGTGCCATCAGTGAGCAGGGGCTCTATGGCTACACCTTC.

This clone has more than one count but fewer than ten. This rearrangement joins TRBV29-1 to TRBJ1-2, with D perhaps TRBD1 (5 bases). Per the germline V gene, CDR1 is SQVTM and CDR2 is ANQGSEA. This CDR3 region has 11 residues. V lost 4 bases, J lost 6 bases, and 9 bases lay in between. CDR3 loop: CSVGGSDGYTF. In DNA form, the CDR3 reads TGCAGCGTTGGGGGCAGTGATGGCTACACCTTC.

The chain links TRBV30 to TRBJ1-1; a possible D gene is TRBD1 (5 bases). The germline CDR1 and CDR2 sequences are GTSNPN and SVGIG (reference sequence). The V and J ends lost 0 bases and 0 bases respectively, with 20 bases between them. This CDR3 has 18 residues. The CDR3 region is CAWSVSPLGRQMNTEAFF. The CDR3 DNA follows: TGTGCCTGGAGTGTATCTCCCTTGGGACGGCAAATGAACACTGAAGCTTTCTTT.

This chain joins TRBV11-2 and TRBJ2-5; D uncertain. CDR1 is SGHAT, CDR2 FQNNGV, per germline. The CDR3 runs 13 residues. Deletions cut 11 bases from V and 1 base from J, with 14 bases between. CDR3 sequence: CARKLGFQETQYF. CDR3 bases: TGTGCCCGCAAGCTGGGGTTCCAAGAGACCCAGTACTTC. The full variable domain, completed using reference TRBV11-2 and TRBJ2-5, is EAGVAQSPRYKIIEKRQSVAFWCNPISGHATLYWYQQILGQGPKLLIQFQNNGVVDDSQLPKDRFSAERLKGVDSTLKIQPAKLEDSAVYLCARKLGFQETQYFGPGTRLLVL.

The count of this clone is one. The V and J genes are TRBV7-8 and TRBJ1-1; D unresolved. Trimming pared 4 bases from V and 4 bases from J, leaving 10 bases between. This CDR3 spans 13 amino acids. Germline values: CDR1 SGHVS, CDR2 FQNEAQ. CDR3 in amino acids: CASSSHPGTEAFF. CDR3 in DNA: TGTGCCAGCAGCTCCCACCCCGGCACTGAAGCTTTCTTT.

The chain links TRBV11-3 to TRBJ2-1; tentative D call: TRBD2 (6 bases). With 5 bases removed from V and 10 bases from J, the gap between germline ends came to 21 bases. CDR1 is SGHNT and CDR2 is YENEEA in the germline V gene. This CDR3 contains 15 residues. The CDR3 coding sequence is TGTGCCAGCAGCCCCGGCGGGGCGGCCCGGTGGGAGCAGTTCTTC. Translating it yields CASSPGGAARWEQFF. The variable domain in full, with the rest retrieved from reference TRBV11-3 and TRBJ2-1, is EAGVVQSPRYKIIEKKQPVAFWCNPISGHNTLYWYLQNLGQGPELLIRYENEEAVDDSQLPKDRFSAERLKGVDSTLKIQPAELGDSAVYLCASSPGGAARWEQFFGPGTRLTVL.

The chain has TRBV19 and TRBJ2-5; no clear D gene. The CDR3 sequence is 12 residues long. The V gene lost 5 bases and the J gene lost 5 bases, with 9 bases spanning the gap. CDR1 LNHDA and CDR2 SQIVND come from the germline V gene (reference sequence). Here the CDR3 reads CASSEKGETQYF. For the CDR3, the DNA is TGTGCCAGTAGTGAGAAAGGGGAGACCCAGTACTTC. The whole variable domain, remainder taken from reference TRBV19 and TRBJ2-5, is DGGITQSPKYLFRKEGQNVTLSCEQNLNHDAMYWYRQDPGQGLRLIYYSQIVNDFQKGDIAEGYSVSREKKESFPLTVTSAQKNPTAFYLCASSEKGETQYFGPGTRLLVL.

CDR3 amino acids: CASSYGQGAPGANVLTF. As DNA, the CDR3 is TGTGCCAGCAGCTACGGACAGGGGGCGCCTGGGGCCAACGTCCTGACTTTC. The chain links TRBV5-4 to TRBJ2-6; the match to TRBD1 covers 11 bases. This CDR3 is built from 17 residues. Germline CDR1 SGHNT, CDR2 YYREEE (reference sequence). The V gene end was trimmed by 3 bases and the J gene end by 2 bases; junction bases not matched to a gene: 4.

In its sample, this clone was seen once. The V call is TRBV5-1, the J call TRBJ2-7, with 7 bases lining up with TRBD2. There are 15 residues in the CDR3. Germline assignment: CDR1 SGHRS and CDR2 YFSETQ. V trimming: 4 bases; J trimming: 6 bases; junction bases outside the gene matches: 13. The chain's CDR3 is CASSPGGGVGSEQYF. CDR3 nucleotides: TGCGCCAGCAGCCCCGGTGGGGGGGTCGGGAGCGAGCAGTACTTC.

As regards this clone: Other DNA sequences from this sample encode an identical CDR3 as well. The chain uses TRBV29-1 and TRBJ2-3, with D possibly TRBD2 on 5 matching bases. Germline V lookup: CDR1 SQVTM, CDR2 ANQGSEA. Trimming cost V 3 bases and J 0 bases, with 10 bases left between them. The CDR3 runs to 14 residues. The CDR3: CSVEGGSSTDTQYF. The CDR3 region has the DNA TGCAGCGTTGAGGGCGGGTCTAGCACAGATACGCAGTATTTT.

The chain combines TRBV28 with TRBJ2-7, with 7 bases lining up with TRBD1. CDR1 and CDR2 (germline): MDHEN, SYDVKM. There are 11 residues in the CDR3. Losses at the gene ends were 7 bases for V and 9 bases for J; bases not matched to a gene: 6. This chain's CDR3 is CASTGGHGQYF. The CDR3 DNA reads TGTGCCAGCACAGGGGGTCACGGGCAGTACTTC. Variable domain in full (rest from reference TRBV28 and TRBJ2-7): DVKVTQSSRYLVKRTGEKVFLECVQDMDHENMFWYRQDPGLGLRLIYFSYDVKMKEKGDIPEGYSVSREKKERFSLILESASTNQTSMYLCASTGGHGQYFGPGTRLTVT.

This clone was recorded only once. The chain employs TRBV10-2 and TRBJ2-1; 10 positions agree with TRBD2. This CDR3 has 15 residues. Germline CDR1 is WSHSY and CDR2 is SAAADI. Germline trimming cut 1 base from V and 6 bases from J; bases unmatched to any gene: 3. CDR3 DNA sequence: TGCGCCAGCAGTGAGTTCCAGCGGGAGGGCAATGAGCAGTTCTTC. This gives the protein CASSEFQREGNEQFF.

V and J are TRBV27 and TRBJ2-2; the D gene is possibly TRBD2 (5 bases). The CDR3 consists of 14 residues. The germline CDR1 and CDR2 sequences are MNHEY and SMNVEV (reference sequence). V was shortened by 6 bases and J by 8 bases, with 16 bases between the two germline ends. The CDR3 protein is CASSARRGSGELFF. CDR3 sequence (DNA): TGTGCCAGCAGCGCCCGACGGGGATCGGGGGAGCTGTTTTTT.